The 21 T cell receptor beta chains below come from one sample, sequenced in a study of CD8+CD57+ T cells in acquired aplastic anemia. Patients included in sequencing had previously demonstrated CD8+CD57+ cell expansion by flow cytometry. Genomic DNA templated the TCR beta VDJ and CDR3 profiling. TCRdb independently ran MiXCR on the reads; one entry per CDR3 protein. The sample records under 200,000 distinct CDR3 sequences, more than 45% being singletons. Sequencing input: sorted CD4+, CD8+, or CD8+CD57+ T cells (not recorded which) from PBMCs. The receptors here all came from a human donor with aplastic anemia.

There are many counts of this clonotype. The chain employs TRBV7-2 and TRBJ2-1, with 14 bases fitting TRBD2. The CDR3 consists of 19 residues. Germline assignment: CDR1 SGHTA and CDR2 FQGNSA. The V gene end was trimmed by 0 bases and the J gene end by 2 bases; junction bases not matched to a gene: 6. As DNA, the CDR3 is TGTGCCAGCAGCTTAGCGAGACTAGCGGGAGGGATGACCTACAATGAGCAGTTCTTC. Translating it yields CASSLARLAGGMTYNEQFF.

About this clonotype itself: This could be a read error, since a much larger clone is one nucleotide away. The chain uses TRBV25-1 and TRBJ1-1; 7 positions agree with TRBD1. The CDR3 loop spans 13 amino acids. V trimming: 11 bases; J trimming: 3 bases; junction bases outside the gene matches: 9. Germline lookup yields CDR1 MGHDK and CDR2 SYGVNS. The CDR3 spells CAWSRGPDTEAFF. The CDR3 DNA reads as TGTGCCTGGAGTAGGGGGCCGGACACTGAAGCTTTCTTT.

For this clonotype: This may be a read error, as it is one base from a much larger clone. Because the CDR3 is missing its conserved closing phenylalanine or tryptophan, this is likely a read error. CDR3 bases: TGCAGTGCTCGTTGGGAGGGCAAAAACATTCAGTACCTC. This codes for CSARWEGKNIQYL. The chain has TRBV20-1 and TRBJ2-4, with 7 bases that match TRBD2. The V gene's germline CDR1 is DFQATT and CDR2 SNEGSKA (reference sequence). The junction had 4 bases not matched to a gene; V was cut back by 5 bases and J by 3 bases. The CDR3 has 13 residues.

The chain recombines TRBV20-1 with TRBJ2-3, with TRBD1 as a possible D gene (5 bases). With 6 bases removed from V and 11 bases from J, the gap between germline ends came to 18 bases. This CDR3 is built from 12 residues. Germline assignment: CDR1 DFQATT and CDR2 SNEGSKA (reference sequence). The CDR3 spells CSASPTGLGQYF. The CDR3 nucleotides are TGCAGTGCGAGCCCCACAGGATTAGGGCAGTATTTT.

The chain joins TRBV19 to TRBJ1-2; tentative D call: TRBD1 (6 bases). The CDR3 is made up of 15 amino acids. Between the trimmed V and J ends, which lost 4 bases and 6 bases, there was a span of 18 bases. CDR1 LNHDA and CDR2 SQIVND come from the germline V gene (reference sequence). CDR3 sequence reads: CASSRYRGASDGYTF. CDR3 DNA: TGTGCCAGTAGTAGGTATCGGGGGGCGTCGGATGGCTACACCTTC.

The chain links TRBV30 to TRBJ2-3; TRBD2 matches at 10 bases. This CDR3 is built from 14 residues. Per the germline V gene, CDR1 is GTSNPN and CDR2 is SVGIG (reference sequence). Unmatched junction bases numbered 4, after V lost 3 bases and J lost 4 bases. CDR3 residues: CAWRKAGGADTQYF. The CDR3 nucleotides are TGTGCCTGGAGAAAAGCGGGAGGGGCAGATACGCAGTATTTT.

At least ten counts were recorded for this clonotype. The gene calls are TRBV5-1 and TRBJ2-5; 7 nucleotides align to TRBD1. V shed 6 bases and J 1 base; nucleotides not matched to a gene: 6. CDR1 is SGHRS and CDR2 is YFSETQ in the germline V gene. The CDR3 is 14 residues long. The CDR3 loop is CASTRQGLQETQYF. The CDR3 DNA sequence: TGCGCCAGCACAAGACAGGGTCTCCAAGAGACCCAGTACTTC.

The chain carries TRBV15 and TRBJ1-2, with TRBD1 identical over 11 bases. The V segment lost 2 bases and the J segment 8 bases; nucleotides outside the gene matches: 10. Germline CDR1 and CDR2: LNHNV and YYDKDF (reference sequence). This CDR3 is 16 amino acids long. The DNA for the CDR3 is TGTGCCACCAGCAGACGAATCGGACAGGGGGCGGAGGGCTACACCTTC. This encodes CATSRRIGQGAEGYTF.

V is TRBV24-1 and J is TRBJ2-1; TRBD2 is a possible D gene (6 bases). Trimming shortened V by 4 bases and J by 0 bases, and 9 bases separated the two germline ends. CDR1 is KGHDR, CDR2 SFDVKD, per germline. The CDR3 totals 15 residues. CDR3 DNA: TGTGCCACCAGTGAAAAGACTAGCTCCTACAATGAGCAGTTCTTC. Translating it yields CATSEKTSSYNEQFF.

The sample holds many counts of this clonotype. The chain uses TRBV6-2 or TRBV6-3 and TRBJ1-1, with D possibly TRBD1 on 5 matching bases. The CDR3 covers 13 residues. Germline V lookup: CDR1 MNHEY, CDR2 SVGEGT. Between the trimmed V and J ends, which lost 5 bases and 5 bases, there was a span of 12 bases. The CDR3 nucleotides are TGTGCCAGCAGTGCCCTCTACAGGACTGAAGCTTTCTTT. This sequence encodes CASSALYRTEAFF.

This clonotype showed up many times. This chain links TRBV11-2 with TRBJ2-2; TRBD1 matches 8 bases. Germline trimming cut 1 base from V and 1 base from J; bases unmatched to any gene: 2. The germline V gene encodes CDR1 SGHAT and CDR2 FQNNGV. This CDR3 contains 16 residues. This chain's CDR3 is CASSLGTGRNTGELFF. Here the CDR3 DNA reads TGTGCCAGCAGCTTAGGGACAGGGCGGAACACCGGGGAGCTGTTTTTT.

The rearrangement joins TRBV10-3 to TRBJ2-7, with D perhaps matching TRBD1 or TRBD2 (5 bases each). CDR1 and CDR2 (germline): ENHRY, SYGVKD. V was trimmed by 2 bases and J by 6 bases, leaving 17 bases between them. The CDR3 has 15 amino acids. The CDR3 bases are TGTGCCATCAGTGAGGGGACGAGATCGGCGATCGAGCAGTACTTC. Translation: CAISEGTRSAIEQYF.

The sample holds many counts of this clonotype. The CDR3 region has the DNA TGTGCCAGCAGCTTAAGTCAGGGGACTGAAGCTTTCTTT. Translated, it gives CASSLSQGTEAFF. The chain recombines TRBV7-6 with TRBJ1-1; possibly TRBD1 for D (6 bases). CDR1 and CDR2 (germline): SGHVS, FNYEAQ. The CDR3 contains 13 residues. V was pared by 2 bases and J by 5 bases, with 9 bases between. The full variable domain, in which reference TRBV7-6 and TRBJ1-1 provide the parts outside the CDR3, is GAGVSQSPRYKVTKRGQDVALRCDPISGHVSLYWYRQALGQGPEFLTYFNYEAQQDKSGLPNDRFSAERPEGSISTLTIQRTEQRDSAMYRCASSLSQGTEAFFGQGTRLTVV.

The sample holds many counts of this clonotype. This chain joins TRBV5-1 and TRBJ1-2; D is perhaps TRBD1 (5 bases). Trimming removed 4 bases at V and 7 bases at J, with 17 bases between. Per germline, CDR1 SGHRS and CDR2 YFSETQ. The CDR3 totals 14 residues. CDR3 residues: CASSRGPQEGGYTF. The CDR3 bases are TGCGCCAGCAGCCGGGGACCTCAGGAGGGTGGCTACACCTTC.

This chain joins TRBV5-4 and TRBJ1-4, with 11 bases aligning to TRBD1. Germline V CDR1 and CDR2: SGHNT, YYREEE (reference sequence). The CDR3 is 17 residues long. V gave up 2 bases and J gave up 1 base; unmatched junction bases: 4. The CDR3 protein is CASSFWTGGLTNEKLFF. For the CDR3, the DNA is TGTGCCAGCAGCTTCTGGACAGGGGGCTTAACTAATGAAAAACTGTTTTTT.

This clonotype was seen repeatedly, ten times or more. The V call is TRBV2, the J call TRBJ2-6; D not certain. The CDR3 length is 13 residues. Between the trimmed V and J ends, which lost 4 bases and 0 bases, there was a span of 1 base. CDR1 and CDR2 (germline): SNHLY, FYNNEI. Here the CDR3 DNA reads TGTGCCAGCAGTGGCTCTGGGGCCAACGTCCTGACTTTC. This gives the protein CASSGSGANVLTF.

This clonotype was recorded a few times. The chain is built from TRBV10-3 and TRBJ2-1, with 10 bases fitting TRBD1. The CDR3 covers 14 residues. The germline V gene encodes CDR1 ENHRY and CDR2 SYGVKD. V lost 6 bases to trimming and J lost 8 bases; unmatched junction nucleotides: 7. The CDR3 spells CAIRQTGGADEQFF. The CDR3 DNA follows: TGTGCCATCAGGCAGACAGGGGGCGCGGATGAGCAGTTCTTC.

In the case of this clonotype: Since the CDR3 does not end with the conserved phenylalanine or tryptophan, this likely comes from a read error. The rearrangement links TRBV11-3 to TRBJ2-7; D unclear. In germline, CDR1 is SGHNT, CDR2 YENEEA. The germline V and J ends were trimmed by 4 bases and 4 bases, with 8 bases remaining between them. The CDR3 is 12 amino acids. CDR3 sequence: CASSSKGYEQYL. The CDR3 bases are TGTGCCAGCAGCTCAAAAGGATACGAGCAGTACCTC.

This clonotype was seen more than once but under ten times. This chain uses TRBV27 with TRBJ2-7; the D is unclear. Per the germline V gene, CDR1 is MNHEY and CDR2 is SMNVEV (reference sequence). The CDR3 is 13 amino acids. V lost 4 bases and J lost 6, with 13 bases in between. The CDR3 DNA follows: TGTGCCAGCAGTTACTCCCAGGCGGTCGAGCAGTACTTC. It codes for CASSYSQAVEQYF.

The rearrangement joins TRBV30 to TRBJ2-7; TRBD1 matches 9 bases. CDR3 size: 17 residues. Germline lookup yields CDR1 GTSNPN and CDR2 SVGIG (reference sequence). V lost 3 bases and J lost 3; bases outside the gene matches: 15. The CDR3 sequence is CAWRVMTPGQGDYEQYF. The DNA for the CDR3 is TGTGCCTGGAGGGTAATGACCCCGGGACAGGGTGACTACGAGCAGTACTTC.

The CDR3 nucleotides are TGTGCCAGCAGTTTGCAGTCTAGCGGGGGCTACGAGCAGTACTTC. Translating gives CASSLQSSGGYEQYF. The chain uses TRBV12-3 or TRBV12-4 and TRBJ2-7; TRBD2 aligns across 10 bases. Trimming took 3 bases from V and 3 from J; bases not matched to a gene: 5. CDR3 length: 15 amino acids.